This T cell receptor beta chain was profiled in a study of blood T cell repertoires in COVID-19. For the study at large: From the United States, Italy and Spain came samples of acute and convalescent COVID-19.

In the source study's methods: How many nucleated cells were present was estimated from reference gene primer amplification. TCRdb's copy holds only in-frame clones and misses some; the assay was immunoSEQ multiplex PCR. V and J calls plus clone size are reproduced from that table; the DNA served to infer D and trimming. The data contain roughly 300,000 clones, 81% of them singletons. With 0 bases removed from V and 1 base from J, the gap between germline ends came to 10 bases. The germline gives CDR1 SGHRS, CDR2 YFSETQ. This CDR3 has 15 amino acids. This sequence was found in a woman aged 55-70 years with active or convalescent COVID-19. This chain uses TRBV5-1 with TRBJ1-1; D is ambiguous. The material sequenced was peripheral blood. The CDR3 reads CASSLAGSPNTEAFF. CDR3 coding DNA: TGCGCCAGCAGCTTGGCCGGGTCACCGAACACTGAAGCTTTCTTT.